This passage covers 15 T cell receptor beta chains from one sample sequenced in a study of shared T cell receptors in the human thymus. Measured with immunoSEQ multiplex PCR; TCRdb has only the in-frame clones, and not every one. This table has 540,000 or so clones, about 84% appearing once. Separately, the same data were catalogued under a study of human thymus T cells.

Sequencing was carried out using thymocytes. These receptors were collected from a boy under two years old with a congenital heart defect.

The table lists this clone with a count of one. CDR3 sequence (DNA): TGCGCCAGCAGCCAAGGGGTCGGGTTTGGCAAGACTAACTATGGCTACACCTTC. Amino acid sequence: CASSQGVGFGKTNYGYTF. V usage is TRBV4-3 and J usage is TRBJ1-2, with unresolved D. The CDR3 loop spans 18 amino acids. Germline V gene sequence: CDR1 LGHNA, CDR2 YSLEER. The V end lost 1 base, the J end lost 0 bases, and 18 bases lay between the germline ends.

V usage is TRBV7-9 and J usage is TRBJ1-1; 7 bases fit TRBD1. From germline, CDR1 is SEHNR and CDR2 FQNEAQ (reference sequence). This CDR3 comprises 14 residues. V shed 7 bases and J 7 bases; nucleotides not matched to a gene: 12. This CDR3 is CASTPPGTEGEAFF. In nucleotides, the CDR3 is TGTGCCAGCACCCCTCCCGGGACAGAGGGTGAAGCTTTCTTT.

The chain is built from TRBV21-1 and TRBJ2-7; TRBD2 reflects the table's D call only, with no check against the DNA. TRBV21-1 is marked as a pseudogene. The CDR3 loop spans 10 amino acids. DNA for the CDR3: TGTGCCAGCCCTTCCTACGAGCAGTACTTC. This gives the protein CASPSYEQYF.

The V gene is TRBV2, the J gene TRBJ1-2; 8 bases map to TRBD1. The trim removed 3 bases at V and 8 bases at J, leaving 11 bases unmatched. CDR3 length: 15 amino acids. CDR1 is SNHLY, CDR2 FYNNEI, per germline. CDR3 in DNA: TGTGCCAGCAGTGAGCCCCACAGGGGGATTGGCGGCTACACCTTC. The encoded protein is CASSEPHRGIGGYTF.

V is TRBV6-5 and J is TRBJ2-1; D is possibly TRBD2 (6 bases). Germline assignment: CDR1 MNHEY and CDR2 SVGAGI. The V and J ends lost 10 bases and 5 bases respectively, with 21 bases between them. The CDR3 extends over 15 amino acids. In nucleotides, the CDR3 is TGTGCCACCATGGGCGGTCTAGCGTCCCACAATGAGCAGTTCTTC. Amino acids: CATMGGLASHNEQFF.

The V call is TRBV25-1, the J call TRBJ1-2; D unclear. V was pared by 3 bases and J by 2 bases, with 7 bases between. This CDR3 contains 13 residues. The germline V gene encodes CDR1 MGHDK and CDR2 SYGVNS. The CDR3 nucleotides are TGTGCCAGCAGTGACTCCGGGAACTATGGCTACACCTTC. Translation gives CASSDSGNYGYTF.

The V and J genes are TRBV6-1 and TRBJ1-1; 10 positions match TRBD1. With 4 bases clipped from V and 6 bases from J, the junction kept 14 bases outside the gene matches. The CDR3 loop spans 17 amino acids. CDR1 and CDR2 from the germline V gene are MNHNS and SASEGT. The CDR3 here is CASSGLGTGAHGAEAFF. In DNA form, the CDR3 reads TGTGCCAGCAGTGGGCTCGGGACAGGGGCCCATGGTGCTGAAGCTTTCTTT.

The genes are TRBV15 and TRBJ1-5, with D possibly matching TRBD1 (5 bases). Germline V gene data show CDR1 as LNHNV and CDR2 as YYDKDF (reference sequence). The CDR3 runs to 15 residues. Trimming stripped 1 base from V and 5 bases from J, with 12 bases between. DNA for the CDR3: TGTGCCACCAGCAGAGCCCAGCAGGGATATCAGCCCCAGCATTTT. Translation gives CATSRAQQGYQPQHF. Supplemented by reference TRBV15 and TRBJ1-5, the full variable domain reads DAMVIQNPRYQVTQFGKPVTLSCSQTLNHNVMYWYQQKSSQAPKLLFHYYDKDFNNEADTPDNFQSRRPNTSFCFLDIRSPGLGDTAMYLCATSRAQQGYQPQHFGDGTRLSIL.

This clone showed up just a few times. The chain joins TRBV27 to TRBJ2-1, with TRBD2 matching over 10 bases. Germline CDR1 reads MNHEY; CDR2 reads SMNVEV (reference sequence). V shed 7 bases and J 7 bases; nucleotides not matched to a gene: 4. The CDR3 runs to 13 residues. The CDR3 sequence is CASTETSGNEQFF. The DNA of the CDR3 is TGTGCCAGCACCGAGACTAGCGGGAATGAGCAGTTCTTC.

This clone was recorded a few times. This chain joins TRBV4-3 and TRBJ2-1; TRBD2 agrees at 11 bases. CDR1 and CDR2 from the germline V gene are LGHNA and YSLEER. Unmatched junction bases numbered 4, after V lost 4 bases and J lost 5 bases. CDR3 length equals 15 residues. This CDR3 reads CASSRTGLADNEQFF. The DNA of the CDR3 is TGCGCCAGCAGCCGGACGGGACTAGCGGACAATGAGCAGTTCTTC.

This clone was seen a few times. V usage is TRBV25-1 and J usage is TRBJ2-5; D is unclear. The J call may be wrong; the DNA end is better matched by TRBJ2-7. The CDR3 contains 15 residues. Germline CDR1 reads MGHDK; CDR2 reads SYGVNS. In DNA form, the CDR3 reads TGTGCCAGCAGTGAAGGAGATGGCCGCTCCTACGAGCAGTACTTC. This sequence encodes CASSEGDGRSYEQYF.

This chain links TRBV6-5 with TRBJ1-2; 9 bases fit TRBD1. The CDR3 length is 15 residues. Germline V gene lookup returns CDR1 MNHEY and CDR2 SVGAGI. V was clipped by 2 bases and J by 6 bases; unmatched bases: 7. CDR3 region: CASSYHQTGGHGYTF. CDR3 nucleotide sequence: TGTGCCAGCAGTTACCACCAGACAGGGGGGCATGGCTACACCTTC.

This clone showed up just a few times. The chain uses TRBV11-3 and TRBJ2-1, with 8 bases that match TRBD1. Germline CDR1 is SGHNT and CDR2 is YENEEA. Trimming cost V 6 bases and J 0 bases; bases outside gene matches: 4. The CDR3 is made up of 15 amino acids. For the CDR3, the DNA is TGTGCCAGCAGTCCAGGGGGCCTCTCCTACAATGAGCAGTTCTTC. The encoded protein is CASSPGGLSYNEQFF.

V is TRBV10-3 and J is TRBJ2-1; 7 nucleotides agree with TRBD2. CDR1 is ENHRY and CDR2 is SYGVKD in the germline V gene. This CDR3 is 16 amino acids long. The J segment lost 6 bases and the V segment lost 3 bases, leaving 11 bases of the junction unmatched. Written as DNA, the CDR3 is TGTGCCATCAGTGAATTGGTAAAACTAGCGCCCAATGAGCAGTTCTTC. It yields the protein CAISELVKLAPNEQFF.

The V call is TRBV4-1, the J call TRBJ2-3; D unresolved. CDR1 and CDR2 from the germline V gene are MGHRA and YSYEKL. The CDR3 is made up of 13 amino acids. The V gene lost 1 base and the J gene lost 11 bases, with 13 bases spanning the gap. The CDR3 region has the DNA TGCGCCAGCAGCCAAGTCGCCAGTTTTGGGCAGTATTTT. This codes for CASSQVASFGQYF.